One and the same sample provided the 26 T cell receptor beta chains below, sequenced in a study of CD8 T cells in Susac syndrome. Reverse transcription of roughly 0.5 to 1 ug RNA was performed with random hexamers. TCRdb itself ran the immunoSEQ multiplex PCR reads through MiXCR, one entry per CDR3 protein. The sample carries fewer than 200,000 distinct CDR3 sequences, about 94% recorded once. Material for sequencing was CD4+ T cells from PBMCs. The receptors were sampled from a human donor in good health.

This clonotype has just a few counts. The V and J genes are TRBV29-1 and TRBJ2-5; no firm D call. Germline values: CDR1 SQVTM, CDR2 ANQGSEA. V lost 5 bases to trimming and J lost 0 bases, with 7 bases between them. The CDR3 runs to 12 residues. CDR3 in amino acids: CSVREYQETQYF. The CDR3 bases are TGCAGCGTTCGCGAATACCAAGAGACCCAGTACTTC.

Here the CDR3 reads CASTQGTAVTGELFF. The CDR3 coding sequence is TGTGCCAGCACCCAGGGAACGGCGGTCACCGGGGAGCTGTTTTTT. The J gene is TRBJ2-2, the V gene TRBV12-3 or TRBV12-4, with D possibly being TRBD1 (5 bases). Trimming removed 7 bases at V and 4 bases at J, with 16 bases between. The CDR3 extends over 15 amino acids.

The CDR3 sequence: CASSTGLAGAGPSYEQYF. CDR3 sequence (DNA): TGCGCCAGCAGCACCGGACTAGCGGGAGCTGGCCCCAGCTACGAGCAGTACTTC. The chain combines TRBV5-1 with TRBJ2-7, with 13 bases that match TRBD2. The germline V gene encodes CDR1 SGHRS and CDR2 YFSETQ. J gave up 3 bases and V 4 bases, and 13 bases lay outside the gene matches. This CDR3 region has 18 residues.

V gene TRBV29-1 combines with J gene TRBJ1-1; D is perhaps TRBD1 (5 bases). V was trimmed by 7 bases and J by 1 base, leaving 13 bases between them. The germline V gene encodes CDR1 SQVTM and CDR2 ANQGSEA. This CDR3 region has 13 residues. This chain's CDR3 is CSAEGTGNTEAFF. In DNA, the CDR3 is TGCAGCGCCGAAGGGACCGGGAACACTGAAGCTTTCTTT.

V gene TRBV5-1 combines with J gene TRBJ2-3; tentative D call: TRBD2 (6 bases). V lost 3 bases to trimming and J lost 0 bases, with 17 bases between them. This CDR3 has 17 amino acids. Per germline, CDR1 SGHRS and CDR2 YFSETQ. The CDR3 region has the DNA TGCGCCAGCAGCTGGGGGGATCGGTACCCGAGCACAGATACGCAGTATTTT. This gives the protein CASSWGDRYPSTDTQYF.

This clonotype was observed a few times. V is TRBV28 and J is TRBJ1-3; D unclear. V shed 3 bases and J shed 4 bases, with 4 bases lying between them. Germline V gene data show CDR1 as MDHEN and CDR2 as SYDVKM. The CDR3 totals 12 residues. CDR3 sequence (DNA): TGTGCCAGCAGTTTGCGCGGAAACACCATATATTTT. It specifies CASSLRGNTIYF.

The CDR3: CASSLPGLVRNEQFF. The CDR3 DNA sequence: TGTGCCAGCAGTCTACCGGGACTAGTTAGGAATGAGCAGTTCTTC. The chain combines TRBV27 with TRBJ2-1; 8 positions match TRBD2. Germline values: CDR1 MNHEY, CDR2 SMNVEV (reference sequence). With 5 bases clipped from V and 7 bases from J, the junction kept 10 bases outside the gene matches. There are 15 residues in the CDR3.

This chain links TRBV20-1 with TRBJ2-3; unclear D gene. Deletions cut 8 bases from V and 2 bases from J, with 8 bases between. Germline CDR1 is DFQATT and CDR2 is SNEGSKA (reference sequence). The CDR3 covers 11 residues. This CDR3 reads CSSTLTDTQYF. The CDR3 DNA reads as TGCAGTTCAACCCTCACAGATACGCAGTATTTT.

In this sample, this clonotype turned up once. The chain is built from TRBV7-9 and TRBJ2-3, with D perhaps given as TRBD1 or TRBD2 (5 bases each). V lost 6 bases and J 1 base, leaving 14 bases between the germline ends. Germline values: CDR1 SEHNR, CDR2 FQNEAQ (reference sequence). This CDR3 spans 15 amino acids. CDR3 in amino acids: CASSGGRIRTDTQYF. CDR3 nucleotides: TGTGCCAGCAGTGGGGGTCGAATACGCACAGATACGCAGTATTTT.

The genes are TRBV27 and TRBJ1-1, with D perhaps matching TRBD1 (5 bases). V dropped 4 bases and J dropped 7 bases, with 13 bases sitting between them. There are 13 residues in the CDR3. Germline lookup yields CDR1 MNHEY and CDR2 SMNVEV (reference sequence). The CDR3 reads CASSSREVDEAFF. CDR3 DNA sequence: TGTGCCAGCAGTTCCAGGGAGGTTGATGAAGCTTTCTTT.

In its sample, this clonotype was seen once. The chain links TRBV15 to TRBJ1-1, with D unclear. The germline V and J ends were trimmed by 1 base and 0 bases, with 6 bases remaining between them. The CDR3 spans 14 residues. Germline assignment: CDR1 LNHNV and CDR2 YYDKDF (reference sequence). CDR3 protein: CATSRGQLNTEAFF. Written as DNA, the CDR3 is TGTGCCACCAGCAGAGGCCAATTGAACACTGAAGCTTTCTTT.

This clonotype was observed once. Sequence at one end of the junction differs from germline and may be a read error. The J gene is TRBJ2-1, the V gene TRBV3-1; maybe TRBD2 (6 bases). Germline V gives CDR1 LGHDT, CDR2 YNNKEL (reference sequence). CDR3 length equals 13 residues. The CDR3 is CASSQDGRTPYLF. DNA for the CDR3: TGTGCCAGCAGCCAAGATGGGAGGACCCCCTACCTCTTC.

The gene calls are TRBV9 and TRBJ2-5, with 7 bases aligning to TRBD2. Germline CDR1 reads SGDLS; CDR2 reads YYNGEE. The CDR3 sequence is 14 residues long. Germline trimming cut 3 bases from V and 5 bases from J; bases unmatched to any gene: 7. In DNA, the CDR3 is TGTGCCAGCAGCGGAGGGGAGGGCCGGGAGACCCAGTACTTC. This translates into CASSGGEGRETQYF. The full variable domain, rest sourced from reference TRBV9 and TRBJ2-5, is DSGVTQTPKHLITATGQRVTLRCSPRSGDLSVYWYQQSLDQGLQFLIQYYNGEERAKGNILERFSAQQFPDLHSELNLSSLELGDSALYFCASSGGEGRETQYFGPGTRLLVL.

This clonotype was seen a handful of times. The chain is built from TRBV7-9 and TRBJ2-5, with 7 positions matching TRBD1. The CDR3 runs to 13 residues. Trimming took 5 bases from V and 5 from J; bases not matched to a gene: 5. Germline CDR1 is SEHNR and CDR2 is FQNEAQ (reference sequence). This CDR3 reads CASSPGQRETQYF. The CDR3 nucleotides are TGTGCCAGCAGCCCGGGACAGAGGGAGACCCAGTACTTC.

V gene TRBV24-1 combines with J gene TRBJ2-5, with TRBD1 as a possible D gene (5 bases). Germline-derived CDR1 and CDR2 are KGHDR and SFDVKD. The V end was cut by 8 bases, the J end by 1 base, with 10 bases between. The CDR3 length is 13 residues. DNA of the CDR3: TGTGCCACCAACCAGGGTTCCCAAGAGACCCAGTACTTC. Translated, it gives CATNQGSQETQYF.

The chain is built from TRBV29-1 and TRBJ1-4; TRBD1 matches 7 bases. With 7 bases clipped from V and 3 bases from J, the junction kept 5 bases outside the gene matches. The CDR3 is made up of 13 amino acids. The V gene's germline CDR1 is SQVTM and CDR2 ANQGSEA. The CDR3: CSAGQASNEKLFF. The CDR3 region has the DNA TGCAGCGCCGGACAGGCGTCTAATGAAAAACTGTTTTTT. The full variable domain, rest sourced from reference TRBV29-1 and TRBJ1-4, is SAVISQKPSRDICQRGTSLTIQCQVDSQVTMMFWYRQQPGQSLTLIATANQGSEATYESGFVIDKFPISRPNLTFSTLTVSNMSPEDSSIYLCSAGQASNEKLFFGSGTQLSVL.

The chain joins TRBV30 to TRBJ2-5; unclear D gene. V was cut by 0 bases and J by 0 bases, with 8 bases left in between. There are 14 residues in the CDR3. The germline gives CDR1 GTSNPN, CDR2 SVGIG (reference sequence). In nucleotides, the CDR3 is TGTGCCTGGAGTGTGGGGAATTACCAAGAGACCCAGTACTTC. It is translated as CAWSVGNYQETQYF.

CDR3 bases: TGCAGTGCCGGACTTGACTACTACAATGAGCAGTTCTTC. It codes for CSAGLDYYNEQFF. The rearrangement joins TRBV20-1 to TRBJ2-1, with D possibly TRBD2 on 5 matching bases. Germline values: CDR1 DFQATT, CDR2 SNEGSKA (reference sequence). V was clipped by 6 bases and J by 3 bases, with 12 bases between them. The CDR3 sequence is 13 residues long.

CDR3 amino acids: CSVRSRAWEQYF. For the CDR3, the DNA is TGCAGCGTTAGGTCACGGGCGTGGGAGCAGTACTTC. J is TRBJ2-7 and V is TRBV29-1; no definite D call. Deletions cut 5 bases from V and 7 bases from J, with 15 bases between. CDR3 length equals 12 residues. Looked up from germline, CDR1 is SQVTM and CDR2 is ANQGSEA.

The CDR3 spells CASSQGPGSTGELFF. As DNA, the CDR3 is TGTGCCAGCAGCCAGGGACCCGGATCCACCGGGGAGCTGTTTTTT. The gene calls are TRBV4-2 and TRBJ2-2, with D tentatively TRBD1 or TRBD2 (5 bases each). With 3 bases removed from V and 4 bases from J, the gap between germline ends came to 12 bases. The length of the CDR3 is 15 residues. Per germline, CDR1 LGHNA and CDR2 YNFKEQ.

The chain joins TRBV30 to TRBJ1-5; TRBD1 might be the D (5 bases). Germline loops: CDR1 GTSNPN, CDR2 SVGIG (reference sequence). The CDR3 runs 15 residues. The germline V and J ends were trimmed by 2 bases and 2 bases, with 13 bases remaining between them. CDR3 nucleotides: TGTGCCTGGAGTCGAAACCGGGGCCGCAATCAGCCCCAGCATTTT. Protein sequence: CAWSRNRGRNQPQHF. The variable domain in full, with the rest retrieved from reference TRBV30 and TRBJ1-5, is SQTIHQWPATLVQPVGSPLSLECTVEGTSNPNLYWYRQAAGRGLQLLFYSVGIGQISSEVPQNLSASRPQDRQFILSSKKLLLSDSGFYLCAWSRNRGRNQPQHFGDGTRLSIL.

V gene TRBV12-3 or TRBV12-4 combines with J gene TRBJ2-7; no definite D call. This CDR3 has 13 residues. V was clipped by 8 bases and J by 6 bases, with 17 bases between them. CDR3 region: CASALAESPEQYF. The CDR3 region has the DNA TGTGCCAGCGCATTGGCAGAAAGTCCCGAGCAGTACTTC.

This chain links TRBV20-1 with TRBJ2-7, with D possibly called TRBD1 or TRBD2 (5 bases each). This CDR3 has 13 amino acids. In germline, CDR1 is DFQATT, CDR2 SNEGSKA (reference sequence). Trimming pared 2 bases from V and 5 bases from J, leaving 13 bases between. As DNA, the CDR3 is TGCAGTGCTAGAAGGGACGTAGGGGACGAGCAGTACTTC. Protein: CSARRDVGDEQYF.

The rearrangement uses TRBV27 and TRBJ2-2; a possible D gene is TRBD1 (6 bases). V lost 0 bases and J 5 bases, leaving 16 bases between the germline ends. The CDR3 contains 17 residues. The germline CDR1 and CDR2 sequences are MNHEY and SMNVEV (reference sequence). CDR3 sequence (DNA): TGTGCCAGCAGTTTATCCGTGGTGGGGGCAGAAACCGGGGAGCTGTTTTTT. This encodes CASSLSVVGAETGELFF.

The chain links TRBV28 to TRBJ2-2; D not certain. CDR1 and CDR2 (germline): MDHEN, SYDVKM. The V gene lost 2 bases and the J gene lost 3 bases, with 7 bases spanning the gap. CDR3 length: 14 amino acids. CDR3 DNA sequence: TGTGCCAGCAGTTTAGCCGACTACACCGGGGAGCTGTTTTTT. Its protein is CASSLADYTGELFF.

The rearrangement joins TRBV30 to TRBJ1-2; D is unresolved. The CDR3 is 11 amino acids. Trimming pared 2 bases from V and 8 bases from J, leaving 9 bases between. CDR1 and CDR2 (germline): GTSNPN, SVGIG (reference sequence). This CDR3 reads CAWSFAAGYTF. The CDR3 DNA reads TGTGCCTGGAGTTTCGCGGCAGGCTACACCTTC.